Below are 23 T cell receptor beta chains sequenced from a single sample in a study of vaccination effects on CD4 cells after COVID-19. Using viral peptide pools, the ViraFEST assay grew out antigen-specific CD4+ T cells prior to sequencing. Investigators separated out CD4+ T cells once around nine days of culture had passed. Two doses of either BNT162b2 or mRNA-1273 were given to each participant. For these receptors, no antigen is known. The method was immunoSEQ multiplex PCR; TCRdb's version includes in-frame clones alone and lacks a portion of them. Of 60,000 to 90,000 clones in the sample, roughly four fifths were seen once. Sequenced material: CD4+ T cells from PBMCs cultured with HCoV-229E spike peptides, taken after COVID-19 vaccination. The receptors derive from a human donor who received a COVID-19 vaccine.

The rearrangement joins TRBV19 to TRBJ2-3, with 10 bases that match TRBD1. The junction had 8 bases not matched to a gene; V was cut back by 5 bases and J by 6 bases. The germline gives CDR1 LNHDA, CDR2 SQIVND (reference sequence). CDR3 length: 15 amino acids. The chain's CDR3 is CASSETGGVQDTQYF. CDR3 DNA: TGTGCCAGTAGTGAGACAGGGGGCGTTCAGGATACGCAGTATTTT.

The rearrangement joins TRBV7-9 to TRBJ2-3; D unclear. From germline, CDR1 is SEHNR and CDR2 FQNEAQ (reference sequence). The length of the CDR3 is 16 residues. The V end was cut by 5 bases, the J end by 6 bases, with 21 bases between. The CDR3 sequence: CASSPRIGGDRDTQYF. The CDR3 DNA is TGTGCCAGCAGCCCAAGAATCGGCGGCGATAGGGATACGCAGTATTTT.

This chain connects TRBV9 to TRBJ2-7; 8 bases are shared with TRBD2. The CDR3 spans 16 residues. Germline lookup yields CDR1 SGDLS and CDR2 YYNGEE. CDR3 protein: CASSVAKRGPSHEQYV. DNA of the CDR3: TGTGCCAGCAGCGTAGCTAAGCGGGGGCCCTCCCACGAGCAGTACGTC.

This rearrangement joins TRBV6-5 to TRBJ2-2; D is perhaps TRBD1 or TRBD2 (5 bases each). Germline CDR1 reads MNHEY; CDR2 reads SVGAGI. CDR3 size: 14 residues. V was trimmed by 4 bases and J by 2 bases, leaving 8 bases between them. CDR3 sequence (DNA): TGTGCCAGCAGTTTGGGACCTAACACCGGGGAGCTGTTTTTT. Translating gives CASSLGPNTGELFF.

This clone occurred a few times. The chain joins TRBV7-2 to TRBJ2-7; 7 bases are shared with TRBD2. CDR1 is SGHTA, CDR2 FQGNSA, per germline. The CDR3 runs to 16 residues. V shed 0 bases and J 2 bases; nucleotides not matched to a gene: 7. The CDR3 reads CASSLAASGAPYEQYV. The CDR3, as DNA: TGTGCCAGCAGCTTAGCGGCCAGCGGGGCCCCCTACGAGCAGTACGTC.

The chain uses TRBV7-3 and TRBJ2-3; TRBD1 matches 9 bases. The CDR3 is 15 amino acids. Germline lookup yields CDR1 SGHTA and CDR2 FQGTGA. Trimming at V came to 6 bases and at J to 5 bases, leaving 9 bases not matched to a gene. In DNA, the CDR3 is TGTGCCAGCAGTCGTACAGGGGGCATAGGAGATACGCAGTATTTT. This sequence encodes CASSRTGGIGDTQYF.

The V gene is TRBV5-1, the J gene TRBJ1-1; D is unresolved. Germline V gene lookup returns CDR1 SGHRS and CDR2 YFSETQ. V shed 0 bases and J shed 4 bases, with 4 bases lying between them. The CDR3 extends over 12 amino acids. CDR3 amino acids: CASSLGLTEAFF. CDR3 bases: TGCGCCAGCAGCTTGGGACTCACTGAAGCTTTCTTT.

This clone has just a few counts. CDR3 amino acids: CASSLDPGNEKLFF. CDR3 sequence (DNA): TGCGCCAGCAGCTTGGATCCGGGTAATGAAAAACTGTTTTTT. This rearrangement joins TRBV5-1 to TRBJ1-4; no clear D gene. Trimming took 0 bases from V and 4 from J, leaving 7 bases between them. CDR1 is SGHRS, CDR2 YFSETQ, per germline. The CDR3 length is 14 residues. Full variable domain (missing parts from reference TRBV5-1 and TRBJ1-4): KAGVTQTPRYLIKTRGQQVTLSCSPISGHRSVSWYQQTPGQGLQFLFEYFSETQRNKGNFPGRFSGRQFSNSRSEMNVSTLELGDSALYLCASSLDPGNEKLFFGSGTQLSVL.

This clone has only a few counts. The V gene is TRBV19, the J gene TRBJ1-2; TRBD1 aligns across 8 bases. There are 15 residues in the CDR3. Unmatched junction bases numbered 8, after V lost 4 bases and J lost 4 bases. CDR1 and CDR2 (germline): LNHDA, SQIVND (reference sequence). In DNA form, the CDR3 reads TGTGCCAGTAGTACCTTGACAGGGGCTCTCTATGGCTACACCTTC. Encoded protein: CASSTLTGALYGYTF.

The chain combines TRBV11-2 with TRBJ1-2; D may be TRBD1 (6 bases). Between the trimmed V and J ends, which lost 6 bases and 8 bases, there was a span of 16 bases. CDR3 length: 13 residues. CDR1 is SGHAT, CDR2 FQNNGV, per germline. The CDR3 DNA sequence: TGTGCCAGCAGGACACAGGGTAATTGGGGCTACACCTTC. Its translation: CASRTQGNWGYTF. The full variable domain, with the rest looked up from reference TRBV11-2 and TRBJ1-2, is EAGVAQSPRYKIIEKRQSVAFWCNPISGHATLYWYQQILGQGPKLLIQFQNNGVVDDSQLPKDRFSAERLKGVDSTLKIQPAKLEDSAVYLCASRTQGNWGYTFGSGTRLTVV.

The V call is TRBV4-1, the J call TRBJ2-5; the D gene is possibly TRBD2 (5 bases). CDR1 and CDR2 (germline): MGHRA, YSYEKL. Trimming removed 1 base at V and 3 bases at J, with 9 bases between. CDR3 length equals 14 residues. The CDR3 sequence is CASSQVYGEETQYF. Written as DNA, the CDR3 is TGCGCCAGCAGCCAAGTTTACGGGGAAGAGACCCAGTACTTC.

The chain combines TRBV2 with TRBJ1-5; 7 bases line up with TRBD1. From germline, CDR1 is SNHLY and CDR2 FYNNEI. The CDR3 has 14 amino acids. J was trimmed by 4 bases and V by 7 bases; bases with no gene match: 7. The CDR3 nucleotides are TGTGCCAGCACCAGGGACAGTTTTAATCAGCCCCAGCATTTT. It is translated as CASTRDSFNQPQHF.

The gene calls are TRBV2 and TRBJ2-1, with D possibly matching TRBD2 (5 bases). The CDR3 consists of 10 residues. Germline V gives CDR1 SNHLY, CDR2 FYNNEI. Trimming removed 8 bases from V and 9 bases from J, with 8 bases in between. The CDR3 DNA reads as TGTGCCAGCGGGAGCACTGAGCAGTTCTTC. Protein product: CASGSTEQFF.

The rearrangement joins TRBV5-1 to TRBJ1-5, with D perhaps matching TRBD1 (5 bases). Germline V gene sequence: CDR1 SGHRS, CDR2 YFSETQ. CDR3 length equals 14 residues. V gave up 4 bases and J gave up 5 bases, with 13 bases separating them. CDR3 in DNA: TGCGCCAGCAGCCCCGGGGCTGGGGATCAGCCCCAGCATTTT. This sequence encodes CASSPGAGDQPQHF.

The V and J genes are TRBV13 and TRBJ1-3; 7 bases align to TRBD1. V gave up 5 bases and J gave up 8 bases; unmatched junction bases: 12. The germline V gene encodes CDR1 PRHDT and CDR2 FYEKMQ (reference sequence). This CDR3 has 15 amino acids. CDR3 region: CASSPPRQGPDTIYF. The CDR3 DNA sequence: TGTGCCAGCAGCCCACCCCGACAGGGTCCAGACACCATATATTTT.

Written as DNA, the CDR3 is TGTGCCAGTACGGGGACGGTAGGAAACACCATATATTTT. This sequence encodes CASTGTVGNTIYF. This chain uses TRBV19 with TRBJ1-3, with TRBD1 as a possible D gene (5 bases). The CDR3 sequence is 13 residues long. Trimming pared 7 bases from V and 4 bases from J, leaving 11 bases between. CDR1 is LNHDA, CDR2 SQIVND, per germline (reference sequence). Complete variable domain (other parts from reference TRBV19 and TRBJ1-3): DGGITQSPKYLFRKEGQNVTLSCEQNLNHDAMYWYRQDPGQGLRLIYYSQIVNDFQKGDIAEGYSVSREKKESFPLTVTSAQKNPTAFYLCASTGTVGNTIYFGEGSWLTVV.

The chain uses TRBV11-3 and TRBJ1-1, with no clear D. V lost 0 bases and J 2 bases, leaving 10 bases between the germline ends. Germline CDR1 SGHNT, CDR2 YENEEA. The CDR3 extends over 15 amino acids. CDR3 loop: CASSLESDPNTEAFF. In DNA, the CDR3 is TGTGCCAGCAGCTTAGAGTCAGACCCTAACACTGAAGCTTTCTTT. The full variable domain, with the rest looked up from reference TRBV11-3 and TRBJ1-1, is EAGVVQSPRYKIIEKKQPVAFWCNPISGHNTLYWYLQNLGQGPELLIRYENEEAVDDSQLPKDRFSAERLKGVDSTLKIQPAELGDSAVYLCASSLESDPNTEAFFGQGTRLTVV.

The chain has TRBV6-6 and TRBJ1-2; D is unresolved. The V gene's germline CDR1 is MNHNY and CDR2 SVGAGI (reference sequence). The CDR3 loop spans 15 amino acids. Trimming removed 0 bases at V and 1 base at J, with 9 bases between. In DNA form, the CDR3 reads TGTGCCAGCAGTTACTCGATGAGAGTTAACTATGGCTACACCTTC. Translated: CASSYSMRVNYGYTF.

This sequence joins TRBV3-1 (or the pseudogene TRBV3-2) and TRBJ2-6; D unresolved. Trimming took off 3 bases at V and 2 bases at J, with 8 bases between the two ends. The CDR3 extends over 15 amino acids. CDR1 is LGHDT, CDR2 YNNKEL, per germline (reference sequence). DNA of the CDR3: TGTGCCAGCAGCCACATTCGCACTGGGGCCAACGTCCTGACTTTC. This gives the protein CASSHIRTGANVLTF.

This clone was seen a single time. The rearrangement joins TRBV5-4 to TRBJ2-5; 16 nucleotides align to TRBD2. V was pared by 4 bases and J by 4 bases, with 10 bases of the junction left unmatched. This CDR3 is built from 18 residues. Per the germline V gene, CDR1 is SGHNT and CDR2 is YYREEE (reference sequence). The CDR3 nucleotides are TGTGCCAGCAGCCGGACCGTGGGACTAGCGGGGGGGCGAGAGACCCAGTACTTC. Amino acid sequence: CASSRTVGLAGGRETQYF.

The V gene is TRBV7-2, the J gene TRBJ1-1, with D possibly matching TRBD1 (5 bases). The CDR3 is made up of 14 amino acids. CDR1 SGHTA and CDR2 FQGNSA come from the germline V gene. Trimming took off 1 base at V and 7 bases at J, with 13 bases between the two ends. The CDR3 DNA reads as TGTGCCAGCAGCTTAGTGTGGGGCGGTGATGAAGCTTTCTTT. Translating gives CASSLVWGGDEAFF.

The rearrangement uses TRBV5-1 and TRBJ2-5; tentatively, D is TRBD1 or TRBD2 (6 bases each). CDR1 SGHRS and CDR2 YFSETQ come from the germline V gene. The CDR3 runs to 13 residues. With 4 bases removed from V and 5 bases from J, the gap between germline ends came to 12 bases. CDR3 sequence (DNA): TGCGCCAGCAGCGGCGGGACAACGGAGACCCAGTACTTC. Its protein product is CASSGGTTETQYF.

J is TRBJ1-1 and V is TRBV5-4, with unresolved D. CDR1 and CDR2 (germline): SGHNT, YYREEE (reference sequence). The CDR3 covers 14 residues. V was cut by 3 bases and J by 2 bases, with 11 bases left in between. The CDR3 DNA reads TGTGCCAGCAGCTCCGGCCCGGGAAACACTGAAGCTTTCTTT. This codes for CASSSGPGNTEAFF.